Reported below is one TCR beta chain. No antigen is known for it. These data belong to a study of blood T cells in healthy people across ages. On the study more broadly: Capturing about one barcoded beta molecule per two T cells was achieved by template switching. Points from the study as a whole: A strong correlation was seen between TCR beta diversity and naive T cell percentage.

The CDR3 sequence is 19 residues long. The ends lost 3 bases at V and 2 bases at J; junction bases unmatched: 13. Germline V gene sequence: CDR1 SGHAT, CDR2 FQNNGV. For the second PCR, which ran for about 7 to 11 cycles, a sample-barcoded 5' primer and a J-beta primer mix were used. Through a template-switch adaptor with 12 random nucleotides, each cDNA molecule received a tag. In TCRdb, the 5' RACE reads were re-called with MiXCR into one record per CDR3 protein. This sample has some 1 million distinct CDR3 sequences, with around 43% found just once. Healthy Caucasian individuals from Russia aged about 6 to 100 were enrolled as donors.

V and J are TRBV11-2 and TRBJ2-3; 11 bases are a match to TRBD2. The sequencing sample was made of blood. The origin of this receptor is a woman aged 60 to 75 in good health. CDR3 sequence (DNA): TGTGCCAGCAGCTTTTACAGGGTACTAGCGGGAGTGAACACAGATACGCAGTATTTT. It translates to CASSFYRVLAGVNTDTQYF.